This is a list of T cell receptor beta chains from one sample in a study of persistence of HIV-infected CD4 T cells. These receptors' targets are unknown. The table came from immunoSEQ multiplex PCR; TCRdb's copy has only in-frame clones and leaves some out. The sample lists under 50,000 clones, 85% to 90% occurring once. The material was CD4+ T cells sorted from PBMCs after approximately 19-hour stimulation, obtained from a patient who received antiretroviral therapy. The receptor set was obtained from an adult woman with HIV who was CMV-seropositive. Each CDR3 is given with its conserved first and last residue. The D gene is left open where the match is weak. The size entry is marked missing in some rows and otherwise reads once, few, many or a size class.

j_call clone_size v_call d_call cdr3_nt cdr3_aa
TRBJ1-5 NA TRBV19 NA TGTGCCAGTAGGGTGTGGGGGATGAACAATCAGCCCCAGCATTTT CASRVWGMNNQPQHF
TRBJ2-7 NA TRBV30 TRBD2 TGTGCCTGGAGTGTTGCGGGGGGGATAGGATACGAGCAGTACTTC CAWSVAGGIGYEQYF
TRBJ2-5 NA TRBV5-1 NA TGCGCCAGCAGCTTGGCCCGGGGGTGGGGACTCCAAGAGACCCAGTACTTC CASSLARGWGLQETQYF
TRBJ1-5 NA TRBV6-5 NA TGTGCCAGTGGGGACAGCAATCAGCCCCAGCATTTT CASGDSNQPQHF
TRBJ1-4 NA TRBV19 NA TGTGCCAGTAGTATTCGGGGAAATGAAAAACTGTTTTTT CASSIRGNEKLFF
TRBJ2-2 NA TRBV27 NA TGTGCCAGCAGTTTCTCTCCCCCAGCTCCCGGGGAGCTGTTTTTT CASSFSPPAPGELFF
TRBJ2-3 NA TRBV2 TRBD2 TGTGCCAGCAGTGCTCAGCTAGCGGACCTGGATACGCAGTATTTT CASSAQLADLDTQYF
TRBJ1-3 NA TRBV29-1 TRBD1 TGCAGCGTTGCGGGACAGGGGGCGAATGGAAACACCATATATTTT CSVAGQGANGNTIYF
TRBJ1-2 NA TRBV6-5 TRBD1 TGTGCCAGCAGACGTCAGGGGGCGGGGGGCTACACCTTC CASRRQGAGGYTF
TRBJ1-1 NA TRBV5-4 NA TGTGCCAGCAGCTTGGAATGGTCGGGCACTGAAGCTTTCTTT CASSLEWSGTEAFF
TRBJ1-6 once TRBV5-1 NA TGCGCCAGCAGCTTGATCAGGGGCCGGGGTTCACCCCTCCACTTT CASSLIRGRGSPLHF
TRBJ1-5 few TRBV27 NA TGTGCCAGCATGAAAGGGGGAGGGCTATGGGATCAGCCCCAGCATTTT CASMKGGGLWDQPQHF
TRBJ1-2 NA TRBV11-1 TRBD1 TGTGCCAGCAGCCCCCAGACAGGGGGCGCGATCTATGGCTACACCTTC CASSPQTGGAIYGYTF
TRBJ2-1 NA TRBV7-5 NA TGTGTCAGAAGCTTAAGTGCTCCCCCTTACTCCTACAATGAGCAGTTCTTC CVRSLSAPPYSYNEQFF
TRBJ2-5 NA TRBV7-9 TRBD1 TGTGCCAGCAGCTCCCCTGGGACAGCAAAAGAGACCCAGTACTTC CASSSPGTAKETQYF
TRBJ2-2 NA TRBV24-1 TRBD1 TGTGCCGCGAAGGGGGCAGGGGCCGGGGAGCTGTTTTTT CAAKGAGAGELFF
TRBJ1-2 NA TRBV12-1 NA TGTGCCAGCAGCCCCCAGAAGGGCGCAGGGGGCTCTAACTATGGCTACACCTTC CASSPQKGAGGSNYGYTF
TRBJ1-5 few TRBV18 NA TGTGCCAGCTCACCGGGGGCAGGGTCGGATCAGCCCCAGCATTTT CASSPGAGSDQPQHF
TRBJ2-3 NA TRBV3-1/TRBV3-2 TRBD2 TGTGCCAGCAGCTTGAGGACTAGAACAGATACGCAGTATTTT CASSLRTRTDTQYF
TRBJ1-2 NA TRBV7-9 TRBD1 TGTGCCAGCAGCTTAGAGACAGGGAATGGCTACACCTTC CASSLETGNGYTF
TRBJ2-1 NA TRBV6-2/TRBV6-3 TRBD2 TGTGCCAGCAGTTCAAGCGGGAGTCGCTACAATGAGCAGTTCTTC CASSSSGSRYNEQFF
TRBJ2-3 NA TRBV21-1 NA TGTGCCAGCAGCTTCCGGGACAGAGGTTTGCAGTATTTT CASSFRDRGLQYF
TRBJ1-1 NA TRBV6-2/TRBV6-3 NA TGTGCCAGCAGTTCAGGGGCGGACACTGAAGCTTTCTTT CASSSGADTEAFF
TRBJ2-7 NA TRBV6-5 NA TGTGCCAGCAGTTACAGTGTCGGAGTCCCTTCCTACGAGCAGTACTTC CASSYSVGVPSYEQYF
TRBJ2-3 NA TRBV7-2 TRBD1 TGTGCCAGCAGCTTCGGACAGGGTGGCACAGATACGCAGTATTTT CASSFGQGGTDTQYF
TRBJ1-4 NA TRBV2 NA TGTGCCAGTCAGGACAACGGTATTGAAAAACTGTTTTTT CASQDNGIEKLFF
TRBJ1-2 NA TRBV10-2 TRBD1 TGCGCCAGCAGTGAATCCCCGCCGCTAAGCACAGGGGACTATGGCTACACCTTC CASSESPPLSTGDYGYTF
TRBJ2-5 NA TRBV28 TRBD1 TGTGCCAGCAGTGGGAGGGACAGGGGGCGCGCTGAGACCCAGTACTTC CASSGRDRGRAETQYF
TRBJ2-5 NA TRBV14 NA TGTGCCAGCAGCCAAGGGGTGGGAGAGACCCAGTACTTC CASSQGVGETQYF
TRBJ1-6 NA TRBV18 TRBD1 TGTGCCAGCTCACCTTCGACAGGGGATAATTCACCCCTCCACTTT CASSPSTGDNSPLHF
TRBJ1-5 few TRBV27 NA TGTGCCAGCAGTTTGTATCCCCGGACAACTACTTATCAGCCCCAGCATTTT CASSLYPRTTTYQPQHF
TRBJ1-2 NA TRBV24-1 NA TGTGCCACCAGTGATTTAGAGGGGGGATATAATGGCTACACCTTC CATSDLEGGYNGYTF
TRBJ1-1 NA TRBV13 NA TGTGCCAGCAGCCAGGATTATAGGAGGGGATTCACTGAAGCTTTCTTT CASSQDYRRGFTEAFF
TRBJ2-3 NA TRBV7-3 TRBD1 TGTGCCAGCAGCCGGGACAGGGACTACACAGATACGCAGTATTTT CASSRDRDYTDTQYF
TRBJ2-2 NA TRBV6-2/TRBV6-3 NA TGTGCCAGCAGTTACCGAGAGAGGGGAGCCGGGGAGCTGTTTTTT CASSYRERGAGELFF
TRBJ1-1 NA TRBV3-1/TRBV3-2 NA TGTGCCAGCAGCCAAGATCCCCGGCTGAACACTGAAGCTTTCTTT CASSQDPRLNTEAFF
TRBJ2-5 NA TRBV18 NA TGTGCCAGCTCACCCCCCCCGGGGGGCAGGCAAGAGACCCAGTACTTC CASSPPPGGRQETQYF
TRBJ1-2 NA TRBV29-1 NA TGCAGCGTTACTGGTCTGGGCCGTAACTATGGCTACACCTTC CSVTGLGRNYGYTF
TRBJ1-5 once TRBV19 TRBD1 TGTGCCAGTGGGCAGGGACAGGGCAGCAATCAGCCCCAGCATTTT CASGQGQGSNQPQHF
TRBJ2-7 NA TRBV11-3 TRBD1 TGTGCCAGCAGCTTAGGACAGGGGGCGGACGAGCAGTACTTC CASSLGQGADEQYF
TRBJ2-1 NA TRBV4-1 NA TGCGCCAGCAGCCAAGACCCCGTAGCCTACAATGAGCAGTTCTTC CASSQDPVAYNEQFF
TRBJ1-4 NA TRBV11-3 TRBD1 TGTGCCAGCAGCTCAAGACAGGGGTCGAATGAAAAACTGTTTTTT CASSSRQGSNEKLFF
TRBJ2-4 NA TRBV18 NA TGTGCCAGCTCACCACGGACAGACCAAAACATTCAGTACTTC CASSPRTDQNIQYF
TRBJ2-7 NA TRBV19 TRBD2 TGTGCCAGTAGACCCCAACTAGCGGGAGTCCACGAGCAGTACTTC CASRPQLAGVHEQYF
TRBJ2-3 NA TRBV5-1 NA TGCGCCAGCAGCTTTGACAGAGAGCATCCCACAGATACGCAGTATTTT CASSFDREHPTDTQYF
TRBJ1-5 NA TRBV10-3 NA TGTGCCATCAGTGACGGTCACAATCAGCCCCAGCATTTT CAISDGHNQPQHF
TRBJ1-2 NA TRBV10-3 TRBD1 TGTGCCATCAGTGGGCTGGGACAGGGCTATGGCTACACCTTC CAISGLGQGYGYTF
TRBJ1-1 NA TRBV3-1/TRBV3-2 TRBD1 TGTGCCAGCAGCCCGCGCTCGATTGGACAGGCAGGCACTGAAGCTTTCTTT CASSPRSIGQAGTEAFF
TRBJ2-7 NA TRBV27 NA TGTGCCAGCAGTTATAAACAGGGAAAGTACGAGCAGTACTTC CASSYKQGKYEQYF
TRBJ2-7 few TRBV7-2 TRBD2 TGTGCCAGCAGCCGCGGACTAGCGGGGTCAGCCTACGAGCAGTACTTC CASSRGLAGSAYEQYF
TRBJ2-7 NA TRBV7-3 TRBD2 TGTGCCAGCAGCTCCCAAGCCGGGAGGGGCTACGAGCAGTACTTC CASSSQAGRGYEQYF
TRBJ2-7 NA TRBV5-1 TRBD2 TGCGCCAGCAGCTGGTCCTTCCCGGGAGGGTCCTACGAGCAGTACTTC CASSWSFPGGSYEQYF
TRBJ2-5 NA TRBV7-3 NA TGTGCCAGCAGCTTAACGGCTCCGGAGACCCAGTACTTC CASSLTAPETQYF
TRBJ1-3 NA TRBV6-4 TRBD1 TGTGCCAGCACCCCCCGGGACAGGGCGGCCGGAAACACCATATATTTT CASTPRDRAAGNTIYF
TRBJ1-2 NA TRBV9 TRBD1 TGTGCCAGCAGCGACGGACAGGGGAGGGCTCCTATCCCCCATGGCTACACCTTC CASSDGQGRAPIPHGYTF
TRBJ1-5 NA TRBV5-1 TRBD1 TGCGCCAGCAGCTTAATGACAGGGGAGGATCAGCCCCAGCATTTT CASSLMTGEDQPQHF
TRBJ1-2 NA TRBV28 NA TGTGCCAGCCAGAGTAACTATGGCTACACCTTC CASQSNYGYTF
TRBJ1-3 NA TRBV19 NA TGTGCCAGTACGACCTCGGGCGGGTACTCTGGAAACACCATATATTTT CASTTSGGYSGNTIYF
TRBJ1-1 NA TRBV28 TRBD1 TGTGCCAGCAGTCCAAGACAGGGGGCAGGGAACACTGAAGCTTTCTTT CASSPRQGAGNTEAFF